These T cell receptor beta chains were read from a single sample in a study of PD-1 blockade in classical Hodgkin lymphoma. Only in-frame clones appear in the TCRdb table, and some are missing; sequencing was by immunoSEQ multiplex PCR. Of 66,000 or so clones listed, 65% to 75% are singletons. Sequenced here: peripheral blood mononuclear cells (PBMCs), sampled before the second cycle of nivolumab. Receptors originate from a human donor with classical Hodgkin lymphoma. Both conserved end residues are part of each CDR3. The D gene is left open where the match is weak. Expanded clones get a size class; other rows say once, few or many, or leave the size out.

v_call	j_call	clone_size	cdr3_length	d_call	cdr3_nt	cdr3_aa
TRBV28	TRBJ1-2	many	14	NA	TGTGCCAGCAGTTTGTACTCGGGGTCCCGTGGCTACACCTTC	CASSLYSGSRGYTF
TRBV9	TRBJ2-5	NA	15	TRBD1	TGTGCCAGCAGCGGGACAGGGCAGGGTGCGGAGACCCAGTACTTC	CASSGTGQGAETQYF
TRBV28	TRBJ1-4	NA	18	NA	TGTGCCAGCAGTTTTTACCCCCCCAGGGAAACTTTTTATGAAAAACTGTTTTTT	CASSFYPPRETFYEKLFF
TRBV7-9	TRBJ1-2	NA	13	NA	TGTGCCAGCAGCAATAACCACAGAGGTGGCTACACCTTC	CASSNNHRGGYTF
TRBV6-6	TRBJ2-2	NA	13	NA	TGTGCCAGCAGTTGGACAGACACCGGGGAGCTGTTTTTT	CASSWTDTGELFF
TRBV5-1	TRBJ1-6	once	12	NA	TGCGCCAGCAGCTTGGACCCCTCGACCCTCCACTTT	CASSLDPSTLHF
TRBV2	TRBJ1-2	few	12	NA	TGTGCCAGCTCATCAGGGCTCTATGGCTACACCTTC	CASSSGLYGYTF
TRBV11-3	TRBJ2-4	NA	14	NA	TGTGCCAGCAGCTCGACCCTAGCCAAAAACATTCAGTACTTC	CASSSTLAKNIQYF
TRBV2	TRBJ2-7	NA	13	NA	TGTGCCAGCAGTGATCCCAACTCCTACGAGCAGTACTTC	CASSDPNSYEQYF
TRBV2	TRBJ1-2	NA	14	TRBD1	TGTGCCAGCATCTGGGGACAGATTAACTATGGCTACACCTTC	CASIWGQINYGYTF
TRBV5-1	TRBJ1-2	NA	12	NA	TGCGCCAGCAGTCGGGACCGCTATGGCTACACCTTC	CASSRDRYGYTF
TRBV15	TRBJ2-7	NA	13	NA	TGTGCCACCAGCAGAGAGGGAGCCCACGAGCAGTACTTC	CATSREGAHEQYF
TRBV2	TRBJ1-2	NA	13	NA	TGTGCCAGCAGTGATGATAGGAGCTATGGCTACACCTTC	CASSDDRSYGYTF
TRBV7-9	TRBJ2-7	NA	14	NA	TGTGCCAGCAGCTTATCATGGGGTTCGGGCGAGCAGTACTTC	CASSLSWGSGEQYF
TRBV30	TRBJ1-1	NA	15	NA	TGTGCCTGGAGTGGCCCGGGGCCCCACATGGAGAATACTTTCTTT	CAWSGPGPHMENTFF
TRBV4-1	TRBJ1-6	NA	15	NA	TGCGCCAGCAGCCAAGAGCACAGGGTTAATTCACCCCTCCACTTT	CASSQEHRVNSPLHF
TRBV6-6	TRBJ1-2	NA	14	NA	TGTGCCAGCAGTTACGACGGAGGAGGCTATGGCTACACCTTC	CASSYDGGGYGYTF
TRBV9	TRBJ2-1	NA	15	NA	TGTGCCAGCAGCAGGGGGACAACTTCCTACAATGAGCAGTTCTTC	CASSRGTTSYNEQFF
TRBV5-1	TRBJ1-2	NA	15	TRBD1	TGCGCCAGCAGCCTACGACAGGGGGAGGGGACTGGCTACACCTTC	CASSLRQGEGTGYTF
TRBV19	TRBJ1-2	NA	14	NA	TGTGCCAGAGAGGGCCCTCGGGAAAGCTATGGCTACACCTTC	CAREGPRESYGYTF
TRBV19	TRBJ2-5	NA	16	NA	TGTGCCAGTAGTATACGGGGGTCTGTGAGTGGAGAGACCCAGTACTTC	CASSIRGSVSGETQYF
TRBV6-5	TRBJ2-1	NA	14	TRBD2	TGTGCCAGCAGCTTGGGACTAGCGGGAGATGAGCAGTTCTTC	CASSLGLAGDEQFF
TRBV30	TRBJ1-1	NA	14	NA	TGTGCCTGGAGTGTAGGGACGGGGAACACTGAAGCTTTCTTT	CAWSVGTGNTEAFF
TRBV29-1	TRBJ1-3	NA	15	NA	TGCAGCGTTGATGACGGAGGGGGATCCGGAAACACCATATATTTT	CSVDDGGGSGNTIYF
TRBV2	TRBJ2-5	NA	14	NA	TGTGCCAGCAGTTTTCAGGGGCCGGCGGGGACCCAGTACTTC	CASSFQGPAGTQYF
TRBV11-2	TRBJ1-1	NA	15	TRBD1	TGTGCCAGCAGCTCTTCCCAGGGGGCTCGAGCTGAAGCTTTCTTT	CASSSSQGARAEAFF
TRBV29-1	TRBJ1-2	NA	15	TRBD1	TGCAGCGTTGAAGATCTTCAGGGGGGGCGAAGTGGCTACACCTTC	CSVEDLQGGRSGYTF
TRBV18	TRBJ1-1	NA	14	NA	TGTGCCAGCTCGCCGACAGATATGAACACTGAAGCTTTCTTT	CASSPTDMNTEAFF
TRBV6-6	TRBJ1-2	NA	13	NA	TGTGCCAGCAGTTACGACGGGGGAAGCGGCTACACCTTC	CASSYDGGSGYTF
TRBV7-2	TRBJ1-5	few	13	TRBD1	TGTGCCAGCAGCCCCGGGACAGGGAGGCCCCAGCATTTT	CASSPGTGRPQHF
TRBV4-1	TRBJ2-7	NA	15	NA	TGCGCCAGCAGCCAAGAGACATCCGGGAGCTACGAGCAGTACTTC	CASSQETSGSYEQYF
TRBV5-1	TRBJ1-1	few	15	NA	TGCGCCAGCAGCTTGGTTCCCAGGGAAGACACTGAAGCTTTCTTT	CASSLVPREDTEAFF
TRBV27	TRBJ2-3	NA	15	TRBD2	TGTGCCAGCAGTTCCGGGGGGGGGAGCACAGATACGCAGTATTTT	CASSSGGGSTDTQYF
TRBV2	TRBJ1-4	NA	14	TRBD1	TGTGCCAGCAGTGGGACAGGGGGCTGGGAAAAACTGTTTTTT	CASSGTGGWEKLFF
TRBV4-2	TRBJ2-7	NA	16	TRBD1	TGTGCCAGCAGCCAACCATTGGACAGGGGGGACTACGAGCAGTACTTC	CASSQPLDRGDYEQYF